The text below deals with one T cell receptor (beta chain). The sample comes from a study of blood T cell repertoires in COVID-19. Background on the study: The origin of the acute and convalescent COVID-19 samples was the United States, Italy and Spain. T cells, B-cell-depleted T cells, or PBMCs provided the cDNA or gDNA that served as material.

Profiling relied on immunoSEQ multiplex PCR, and the TCRdb table lists in-frame clones only, not all of them. The sample consists of around 190,000 clones, about 88% of them appearing once. Trimming cost V 1 base and J 4 bases, with 5 bases left between them. The CDR3 extends over 13 amino acids. In germline, CDR1 is LNHDA, CDR2 SQIVND (reference sequence). This chain links TRBV19 with TRBJ1-5, with a weak D call TRBD1 (5 bases). The sequence was obtained from a man in his fifties with COVID-19, enrolled during active disease. Sequenced material: peripheral blood. Here the CDR3 DNA reads TGTGCCAGTAGTATAGGACAGAATCAGCCCCAGCATTTT. Residues: CASSIGQNQPQHF.